This T cell receptor (beta chain) comes out of a study of T cell responses to AZD1222 COVID-19 vaccine. Notes on the study in general: Spike-wide coverage was observed for vaccine-associated CD4 TCRs, with dominant responses at 160-218 and 743-854. It was only a handful of AZD1222 recipients who were seropositive at baseline. No repertoire was sampled before or during the peak T cell response, only after it.

As regards this clone: The antigen remains undetermined.

Profiling relied on immunoSEQ multiplex PCR, and the TCRdb table lists in-frame clones only, not all of them. This sample has around 120,000 clones, with approximately 85% found just once. The CDR3 is 14 amino acids. Germline V gene lookup returns CDR1 SGHTA and CDR2 FQGNSA. V dropped 2 bases and J dropped 3 bases, with 11 bases sitting between them. The material was peripheral blood, obtained on day 0 of MenACWY control vaccination. The V and J genes are TRBV7-2 and TRBJ2-7; D possibly corresponds to TRBD1 (5 bases). The sequence derives from an adult in good health. The CDR3: CASSLRQGIYEQYF. The DNA of the CDR3 is TGTGCCAGCAGCTTAAGGCAGGGTATCTACGAGCAGTACTTC.